The source of this T cell receptor beta chain is a study of monozygotic twins with inflammatory bowel disease. Study-level findings and limits: Since immunosuppressive treatments differed, patient repertoires may have gained added variability. Twins classed as concordant or discordant showed no difference in repertoire similarity, possibly from limited power.

Regarding this clonotype: Antigen specificity is unknown.

The CDR3 contains 16 residues. CDR1 WSHSY and CDR2 SAAADI come from the germline V gene. After re-calling the 5' RACE reads, TCRdb lists one entry per CDR3 protein, DNA absent. The sample yields 330,000 or so distinct CDR3 sequences, of which the top ten take up 2% to 2.5%. Material: blood. The source of this sequence is a human donor with ulcerative colitis or Crohn's disease, or a healthy co-twin of an affected twin (not recorded which). V gene TRBV10-2 combines with J gene TRBJ2-2; absent DNA, TCRdb's TRBD2 call cannot be checked. The CDR3 here is CASSESTSGGTGELFF.